A selection of T cell receptor beta chains follows, all from one sample in a study of CD8+CD57+ T cells in acquired aplastic anemia. MiXCR, run by TCRdb on the reads, gives a single entry per CDR3 protein. Of 200,000 to 250,000 distinct CDR3 sequences listed, over 55% are singletons. Sequenced sample: sorted CD4+, CD8+, or CD8+CD57+ T cells (not recorded which) from PBMCs. All receptors come from a human donor in good health. CDR3s include the opening cysteine and the closing phenylalanine or tryptophan. Fields, in order: clone size, V gene, D gene, J gene, CDR3 DNA, CDR3 protein. A D gene is named only where the DNA matches it firmly. Part of the rows lack a size; the others show once, few, many or a class for expanded clones.

-	TRBV7-9	TRBD2	TRBJ2-5	TGTGCCAGCAGCTCGTCCACTAGCGACCGAGAGACCCAGTACTTC	CASSSSTSDRETQYF
-	TRBV24-1	TRBD2	TRBJ2-7	TGTGCCACGGAGGGACTAGCGGGAGGTGGGAACTCCTACGAGCAGTACTTC	CATEGLAGGGNSYEQYF
-	TRBV20-1	-	TRBJ2-1	TGCAGTGCCGAGGGTCTAGCCCGGTACAATGAGCAGTTCTTC	CSAEGLARYNEQFF
-	TRBV5-4	-	TRBJ2-7	TGTGCCAGCAGCTTGGATGAGTTCGTTCAGTACTTC	CASSLDEFVQYF
many	TRBV29-1	-	TRBJ2-7	TGCAGCGTTGTGGACATCGAGACCTACGAGCAGTACTTC	CSVVDIETYEQYF
-	TRBV12-3/TRBV12-4	TRBD2	TRBJ2-1	TGTGCCAGCAGTCCCTGGACTAGCGGGGACATGAATGAGCAGTTCTTC	CASSPWTSGDMNEQFF
-	TRBV20-1	-	TRBJ2-2	TGCAGTGCTAAACGGCCCACCGGGGAGCTGTTTTTT	CSAKRPTGELFF
-	TRBV5-1	TRBD1	TRBJ1-1	TGCGCCAGCAGCGAACGGACAGGTCTCACTGAAGCTTTCTTT	CASSERTGLTEAFF
-	TRBV24-1	-	TRBJ2-2	TGTGCCACCAGAACAGGGACCGGGGAGCTGTTTTTT	CATRTGTGELFF
-	TRBV7-9	TRBD1	TRBJ2-7	TGTGCCAGCAGCTCGGTCTGGGACAGGGCAACTTTGACCTACGAGCAGTACTTC	CASSSVWDRATLTYEQYF